The clone carrying this TCR beta chain came up many times. Antigen: not known. This entry is derived from a study of T cells in Graves' hyperthyroidism and ophthalmopathy. General observations from the study: Blood held most thyroid clonotypes expanded above 0.001 frequency.

The CDR3 runs 15 residues. Trimming stripped 2 bases from V and 0 bases from J, with 8 bases between. The germline CDR1 and CDR2 sequences are SGHRS and YFSETQ. TCR beta CDR3 regions were amplified from RNA. A set of HTBI primers served as the primers for a first-round RT-PCR of the TCR CDR3. A single record per CDR3 protein comes from TCRdb applying MiXCR to the multiplex PCR reads. The sample lists approximately 560,000 distinct CDR3 sequences; 15% to 19% were seen once. Graves' hyperthyroidism is called stable when ophthalmopathy does not progress within 18 months. Exclusion of patients followed from uncontrolled infection, other autoimmune disease, pregnancy or lactation.

Material for sequencing was blood. The chain has TRBV5-1 and TRBJ1-4; D remains unclear. This sequence was found in a woman under 40 with Graves' hyperthyroidism. The DNA for the CDR3 is TGCGCCAGCAGCTTCTCTGTTGCAACTAATGAAAAACTGTTTTTT. Translated, it gives CASSFSVATNEKLFF.